What follows are 31 T cell receptor beta chains derived from one specimen sequenced in a study of T cell repertoires in cytomegalovirus infection. Each CDR3 protein gets one entry after TCRdb re-called the reads with MiXCR. The table lists about 250,000 distinct CDR3 sequences, about 15% of them singletons. Sequencing was performed on CD8+ T cells from PBMCs. These receptors all stem from a human donor in good health (CMV status not recorded). Some clones in this sample may be carry-over from other donors' samples.

The V and J genes are TRBV27 and TRBJ2-2, with unresolved D. V was shortened by 6 bases and J by 10 bases, with 15 bases between the two germline ends. The CDR3 is 13 residues long. Germline V gives CDR1 MNHEY, CDR2 SMNVEV (reference sequence). CDR3 protein: CASSPATFLELFF. The CDR3, as DNA: TGTGCCAGCAGCCCCGCTACATTTTTGGAGCTGTTTTTT.

This clonotype was picked up a small number of times. This sequence joins TRBV19 and TRBJ1-2; TRBD1 matches at 8 bases. The CDR3 has 12 residues. CDR1 and CDR2 from the germline V gene are LNHDA and SQIVND (reference sequence). V shed 10 bases, J shed 3 bases, and the junction held 4 bases outside the gene matches. The CDR3 spells CAIQTGDYGYTF. The CDR3 bases are TGTGCCATCCAGACAGGGGACTATGGCTACACCTTC.

This clonotype was counted only a few times. This chain connects TRBV18 to TRBJ2-6, with no clear D. The CDR3 has 15 residues. Deletions cut 0 bases from V and 0 bases from J, with 3 bases between. Looked up from germline, CDR1 is KGHSH and CDR2 is LQKENI. The CDR3 spells CASSPPSSGANVLTF. CDR3 DNA: TGTGCCAGCTCACCACCGAGCTCTGGGGCCAACGTCCTGACTTTC.

In its sample, this clonotype was seen a few times. The chain carries TRBV4-1 and TRBJ1-1; TRBD1 might be the D (5 bases). V was cut by 3 bases and J by 3 bases, with 14 bases left in between. The CDR3 spans 15 residues. Germline CDR1 MGHRA, CDR2 YSYEKL. The CDR3, as DNA: TGCGCCAGCAGCCACAACCAGGGCGGTTACACTGAAGCTTTCTTT. Translating gives CASSHNQGGYTEAFF.

V is TRBV20-1 and J is TRBJ2-7; 8 bases map to TRBD2. V trimming: 5 bases; J trimming: 6 bases; junction bases outside the gene matches: 6. Germline values: CDR1 DFQATT, CDR2 SNEGSKA (reference sequence). This CDR3 is built from 12 residues. The CDR3 DNA reads TGCAGTGCTGGGGGCGGGGGGCCCGAGCAGTACTTC. Amino acid sequence: CSAGGGGPEQYF.

This clonotype was found many times. The rearrangement uses TRBV7-8 and TRBJ2-7; TRBD1 matches at 9 bases. CDR1 and CDR2 from the germline V gene are SGHVS and FQNEAQ. Unmatched junction bases numbered 4, after V lost 2 bases and J lost 2 bases. This CDR3 comprises 15 residues. The CDR3 is CASSLRGQGPYEQYF. In nucleotides, the CDR3 is TGTGCCAGCAGCTTAAGGGGACAGGGACCCTACGAGCAGTACTTC.

This clonotype was counted a single time. J is TRBJ2-7 and V is TRBV28; 14 bases fit TRBD2. CDR1 and CDR2 from the germline V gene are MDHEN and SYDVKM. The CDR3 extends over 18 amino acids. The V gene end was trimmed by 8 bases and the J gene end by 5 bases; junction bases not matched to a gene: 17. In nucleotides, the CDR3 is TGTGCCAGCTCCCGTTTTGGGACTAGCGGGAGTAAGAAGAACGAGCAGTACTTC. It encodes CASSRFGTSGSKKNEQYF. The full variable domain, completed using reference TRBV28 and TRBJ2-7, is DVKVTQSSRYLVKRTGEKVFLECVQDMDHENMFWYRQDPGLGLRLIYFSYDVKMKEKGDIPEGYSVSREKKERFSLILESASTNQTSMYLCASSRFGTSGSKKNEQYFGPGTRLTVT.

This clonotype was picked up many times. The chain couples TRBV4-3 to TRBJ2-2; D is uncertain. With 0 bases removed from V and 4 bases from J, the gap between germline ends came to 12 bases. This CDR3 region has 16 residues. Germline CDR1 is LGHNA and CDR2 is YSLEER. As DNA, the CDR3 is TGCGCCAGCAGCCAAGACTTTTCTTTCAGCACCGGGGAGCTGTTTTTT. Protein: CASSQDFSFSTGELFF.

In this sample, this clonotype turned up many times. CDR3 region: CASSQSRTGELFF. In nucleotides, the CDR3 is TGTGCCAGCAGTCAGAGCCGGACCGGGGAGCTGTTTTTT. The chain couples TRBV7-2 to TRBJ2-2, with unresolved D. The germline V gene has CDR1 SGHTA and CDR2 FQGNSA. The V end was cut by 6 bases, the J end by 5 bases, with 10 bases between. The CDR3 consists of 13 residues.

This clonotype was recorded a few times. V and J are TRBV4-1 and TRBJ2-7, with 9 bases identical to TRBD1. Germline CDR1 reads MGHRA; CDR2 reads YSYEKL. The CDR3 runs 15 residues. Unmatched junction bases numbered 2, after V lost 0 bases and J lost 2 bases. The CDR3 coding sequence is TGCGCCAGCAGCCAAGAAGGACAGGGGACCTACGAGCAGTACTTC. It translates to CASSQEGQGTYEQYF.

V and J are TRBV5-1 and TRBJ1-4; the D is unclear. CDR3 size: 15 residues. Trimming shortened V by 4 bases and J by 7 bases, and 17 bases separated the two germline ends. Germline values: CDR1 SGHRS, CDR2 YFSETQ. Here the CDR3 reads CASSLLPGETEKLFF. Written as DNA, the CDR3 is TGCGCCAGCAGCCTTCTTCCAGGAGAGACTGAAAAACTGTTTTTT.

This clonotype showed up many times. The rearrangement links TRBV7-9 to TRBJ2-2; tentative D call: TRBD2 (5 bases). The length of the CDR3 is 14 residues. The V end was cut by 7 bases, the J end by 1 base, with 10 bases between. Germline V gene lookup returns CDR1 SEHNR and CDR2 FQNEAQ (reference sequence). This CDR3 reads CASTWGVNTGELFF. In DNA, the CDR3 is TGTGCCAGCACCTGGGGAGTGAACACCGGGGAGCTGTTTTTT.

In its sample, this clonotype was seen a few times. The chain uses TRBV6-5 and TRBJ2-5; TRBD2 might be the D (6 bases). The CDR3 length is 15 residues. The ends were cut back, 1 base at V and 5 bases at J, with 14 bases in the middle. Looked up from germline, CDR1 is MNHEY and CDR2 is SVGAGI. CDR3 sequence: CASSYWPGDPETQYF. CDR3 in DNA: TGTGCCAGCAGTTACTGGCCGGGGGATCCGGAGACCCAGTACTTC.

This clonotype was detected ten times or more. The chain combines TRBV7-9 with TRBJ1-5; 9 bases agree with TRBD1. The CDR3 contains 18 residues. CDR1 and CDR2 (germline): SEHNR, FQNEAQ (reference sequence). V shed 5 bases and J 0 bases; nucleotides not matched to a gene: 11. DNA for the CDR3: TGTGCCAGCAGCGGACCGGGACAGGGCGCCTATAGCAATCAGCCCCAGCATTTT. Translated: CASSGPGQGAYSNQPQHF.

This clonotype was counted ten times or more. The V call is TRBV7-9, the J call TRBJ2-1; no clear D. CDR1 is SEHNR and CDR2 is FQNEAQ in the germline V gene (reference sequence). The CDR3 runs to 14 residues. The V end lost 0 bases, the J end lost 8 bases, and 11 bases lay between the germline ends. CDR3 protein: CASSLALHIDEQFF. CDR3 nucleotides: TGTGCCAGCAGCTTAGCCCTCCACATCGATGAGCAGTTCTTC. The full variable domain, in which reference TRBV7-9 and TRBJ2-1 provide the parts outside the CDR3, is DTGVSQNPRHKITKRGQNVTFRCDPISEHNRLYWYRQTLGQGPEFLTYFQNEAQLEKSRLLSDRFSAERPKGSFSTLEIQRTEQGDSAMYLCASSLALHIDEQFFGPGTRLTVL.

This clonotype was observed many times. V and J are TRBV7-2 and TRBJ2-7; D gene unclear. The germline V gene encodes CDR1 SGHTA and CDR2 FQGNSA. The length of the CDR3 is 14 residues. V lost 0 bases to trimming and J lost 0 bases, with 6 bases between them. CDR3 DNA sequence: TGTGCCAGCAGCTTAGCGGGGTCCTCCTACGAGCAGTACTTC. It codes for CASSLAGSSYEQYF.

This clonotype has a count of ten or more. The chain recombines TRBV6-2 or TRBV6-3 with TRBJ2-7, with D hard to call. V gave up 4 bases and J gave up 0 bases, with 7 bases separating them. The V gene's germline CDR1 is MNHEY and CDR2 SVGEGT. The CDR3 is 13 residues long. CDR3 amino acids: CASSSLDSYEQYF. CDR3 nucleotides: TGTGCCAGCAGTTCTCTTGACTCCTACGAGCAGTACTTC.

This clonotype was counted a few times. This chain uses TRBV4-1 with TRBJ1-2; TRBD1 matches 8 bases. The CDR3 is 13 residues long. The germline CDR1 and CDR2 sequences are MGHRA and YSYEKL. The ends lost 8 bases at V and 4 bases at J; junction bases unmatched: 6. CDR3 residues: CASGDRGAYGYTF. CDR3 bases: TGCGCCAGCGGCGACAGGGGAGCCTATGGCTACACCTTC.

There are a few counts of this clonotype. The gene calls are TRBV27 and TRBJ2-5; D gene unclear. CDR1 is MNHEY and CDR2 is SMNVEV in the germline V gene (reference sequence). The CDR3 runs 15 residues. The germline V and J ends were trimmed by 10 bases and 0 bases, with 18 bases remaining between them. The CDR3 reads CATLTGPPYQETQYF. DNA for the CDR3: TGTGCCACTCTGACTGGACCACCCTACCAAGAGACCCAGTACTTC.

This chain uses TRBV12-3 or TRBV12-4 with TRBJ2-7; tentatively, D is TRBD2 (6 bases). The CDR3 is 13 residues long. The V gene lost 6 bases and the J gene lost 3 bases, with 12 bases spanning the gap. The CDR3: CASRPPTSYEQYF. As DNA, the CDR3 is TGTGCCAGCAGGCCCCCGACTAGCTACGAGCAGTACTTC.

This chain connects TRBV5-5 to TRBJ2-7; possibly TRBD2 for D (5 bases). Germline values: CDR1 SGHKS, CDR2 YYEKEE (reference sequence). The length of the CDR3 is 13 residues. Deletions cut 2 bases from V and 3 bases from J, with 9 bases between. The CDR3 sequence: CASSLEADYEQYF. The CDR3 region has the DNA TGTGCCAGCAGCTTAGAAGCGGACTACGAGCAGTACTTC.

The chain uses TRBV4-3 and TRBJ2-2; 8 bases map to TRBD2. J was trimmed by 6 bases and V by 0 bases; bases with no gene match: 9. Germline loops: CDR1 LGHNA, CDR2 YSLEER. The CDR3 has 17 residues. CDR3 nucleotide sequence: TGCGCCAGCAGCCAAGAGGCACTAGCGGTATCCTCCGGGGAGCTGTTTTTT. As protein: CASSQEALAVSSGELFF.

This clonotype was recorded at least ten times. The V gene is TRBV7-6, the J gene TRBJ1-1; D gene ambiguous. From germline, CDR1 is SGHVS and CDR2 FNYEAQ. V was cut by 1 base and J by 3 bases, with 21 bases left in between. This CDR3 comprises 18 residues. The CDR3 nucleotides are TGTGCCAGCAGCTTAGTGCCGCCCCGGGGAAGCCGGGACACTGAAGCTTTCTTT. It yields the protein CASSLVPPRGSRDTEAFF.

Concerning this clonotype: A much larger clone differs by one base, so this may be a read error. The chain has TRBV7-9 and TRBJ1-4; no clear D. Germline CDR1 SEHNR, CDR2 FQNEAQ (reference sequence). The length of the CDR3 is 12 residues. Trimming took off 1 base at V and 5 bases at J, with 2 bases between the two ends. CDR3 sequence (DNA): TGTGCCAGCAGCTTAGAGAATGAAAAACTGTTTTTT. Residues: CASSLENEKLFF.

This clonotype was detected many times. The chain has TRBV6-2 or TRBV6-3 and TRBJ1-1, with a weak D call TRBD1 (6 bases). The CDR3 runs 18 residues. The germline CDR1 and CDR2 sequences are MNHEY and SVGEGT. V dropped 5 bases and J dropped 0 bases, with 22 bases sitting between them. CDR3 bases: TGTGCCAGCAGTCCACTTCCGGGTAGGACAGCCATGAACACTGAAGCTTTCTTT. It is translated as CASSPLPGRTAMNTEAFF.

The chain has TRBV12-3 or TRBV12-4 and TRBJ1-2; D call uncertain. V lost 1 base, J lost 3 bases, and 6 bases lay in between. This CDR3 has 13 amino acids. The CDR3 spells CASSLGQYYGYTF. In DNA, the CDR3 is TGTGCCAGCAGTTTAGGCCAGTACTATGGCTACACCTTC.

This clonotype was detected a few times. The V and J genes are TRBV7-9 and TRBJ2-1; 11 bases fit TRBD2. Germline V gives CDR1 SEHNR, CDR2 FQNEAQ (reference sequence). V lost 5 bases to trimming and J lost 6 bases; unmatched junction nucleotides: 6. This CDR3 comprises 15 residues. The CDR3 DNA reads as TGTGCCAGCAGCCAGCGACTAGCGGGGACCAATGAGCAGTTCTTC. This encodes CASSQRLAGTNEQFF.

This clonotype was recorded a few times. One end of the junction varies from germline; a read error may be responsible. V and J are TRBV4-3 and TRBJ1-1; 8 positions match TRBD1. CDR1 is LGHNA, CDR2 YSLEER, per germline. The CDR3 runs 15 residues. The CDR3, as DNA: TGCGCCAGCAGCGAAGACAGGGGACCAAACACTGAAGCTTTCTTT. Translating gives CASSEDRGPNTEAFF.

The table lists this clonotype with a few counts. The chain couples TRBV29-1 to TRBJ2-2; D is unclear. V was clipped by 4 bases and J by 1 base, with 7 bases between them. This CDR3 has 13 residues. The germline V gene has CDR1 SQVTM and CDR2 ANQGSEA. The CDR3 DNA reads as TGCAGCGTTGGACTGATGAACACCGGGGAGCTGTTTTTT. Translated, it gives CSVGLMNTGELFF.

Only a few counts were recorded for this clonotype. This sequence joins TRBV7-9 and TRBJ2-3, with 7 bases identical to TRBD1. The CDR3 loop spans 16 amino acids. Germline V gene data show CDR1 as SEHNR and CDR2 as FQNEAQ (reference sequence). The ends lost 7 bases at V and 0 bases at J; junction bases unmatched: 10. CDR3 sequence (DNA): TGTGCCAGCACCCGATATAAGGACAGGAGCACAGATACGCAGTATTTT. Protein sequence: CASTRYKDRSTDTQYF. The complete variable domain, with remaining parts taken from reference TRBV7-9 and TRBJ2-3, reads DTGVSQNPRHKITKRGQNVTFRCDPISEHNRLYWYRQTLGQGPEFLTYFQNEAQLEKSRLLSDRFSAERPKGSFSTLEIQRTEQGDSAMYLCASTRYKDRSTDTQYFGPGTRLTVL.

This clonotype was seen ten or more times. The chain couples TRBV7-6 to TRBJ2-5, with D perhaps matching TRBD2 (6 bases). CDR1 SGHVS and CDR2 FNYEAQ come from the germline V gene. V was trimmed by 2 bases and J by 4 bases, leaving 14 bases between them. CDR3 length: 15 residues. The CDR3: CASSLLRLALETQYF. DNA of the CDR3: TGTGCCAGCAGCTTACTTCGGCTAGCGCTAGAGACCCAGTACTTC.